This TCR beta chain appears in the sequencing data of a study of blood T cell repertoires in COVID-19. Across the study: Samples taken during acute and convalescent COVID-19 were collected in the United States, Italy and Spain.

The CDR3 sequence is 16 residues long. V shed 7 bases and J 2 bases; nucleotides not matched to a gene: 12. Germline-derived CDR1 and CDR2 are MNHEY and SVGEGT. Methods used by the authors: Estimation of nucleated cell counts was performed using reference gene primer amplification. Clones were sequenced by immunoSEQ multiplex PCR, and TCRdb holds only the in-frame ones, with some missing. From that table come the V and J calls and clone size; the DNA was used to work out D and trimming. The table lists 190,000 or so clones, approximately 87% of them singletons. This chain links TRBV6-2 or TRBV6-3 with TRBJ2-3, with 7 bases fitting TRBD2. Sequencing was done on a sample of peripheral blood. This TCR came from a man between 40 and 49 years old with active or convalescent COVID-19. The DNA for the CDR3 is TGTGCCAGCACCCCGGCCCTAGCGGCCAACACAGATACGCAGTATTTT. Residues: CASTPALAANTDTQYF.